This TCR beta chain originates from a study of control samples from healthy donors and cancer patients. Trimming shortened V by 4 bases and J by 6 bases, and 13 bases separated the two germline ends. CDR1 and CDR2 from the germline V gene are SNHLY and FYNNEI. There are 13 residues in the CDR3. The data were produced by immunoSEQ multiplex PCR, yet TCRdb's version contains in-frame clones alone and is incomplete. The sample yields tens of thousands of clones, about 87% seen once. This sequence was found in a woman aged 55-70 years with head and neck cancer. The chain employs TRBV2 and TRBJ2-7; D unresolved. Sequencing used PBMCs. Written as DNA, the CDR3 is TGTGCCAGCAGTGCTTCCCCCGGAAGCGAGCAGTACTTC. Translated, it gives CASSASPGSEQYF.